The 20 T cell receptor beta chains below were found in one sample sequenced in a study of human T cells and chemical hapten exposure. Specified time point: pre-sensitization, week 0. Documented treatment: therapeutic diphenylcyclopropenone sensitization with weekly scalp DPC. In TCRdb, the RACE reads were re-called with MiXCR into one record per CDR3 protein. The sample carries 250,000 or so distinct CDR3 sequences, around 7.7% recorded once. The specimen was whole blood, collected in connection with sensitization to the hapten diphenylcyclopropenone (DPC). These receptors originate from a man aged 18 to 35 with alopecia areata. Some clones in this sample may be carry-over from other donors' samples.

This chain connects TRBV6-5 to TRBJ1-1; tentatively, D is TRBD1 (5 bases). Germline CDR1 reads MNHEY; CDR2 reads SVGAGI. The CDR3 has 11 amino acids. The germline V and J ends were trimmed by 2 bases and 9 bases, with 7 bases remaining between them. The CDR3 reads CASSYPGKAFF. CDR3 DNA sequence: TGTGCCAGCAGTTACCCAGGGAAAGCTTTCTTT.

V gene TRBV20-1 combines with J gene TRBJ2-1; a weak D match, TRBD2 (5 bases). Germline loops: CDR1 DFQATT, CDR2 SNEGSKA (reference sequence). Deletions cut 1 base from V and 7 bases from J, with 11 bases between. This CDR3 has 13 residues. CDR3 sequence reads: CSARVRGKNEQFF. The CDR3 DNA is TGCAGTGCTAGAGTCCGGGGAAAAAATGAGCAGTTCTTC.

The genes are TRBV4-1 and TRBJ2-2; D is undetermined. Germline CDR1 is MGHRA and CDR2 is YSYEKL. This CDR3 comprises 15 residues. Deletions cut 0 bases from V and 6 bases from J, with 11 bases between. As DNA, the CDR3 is TGCGCCAGCAGCCAAGATCGAATCCAACCCGGGGAGCTGTTTTTT. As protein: CASSQDRIQPGELFF.

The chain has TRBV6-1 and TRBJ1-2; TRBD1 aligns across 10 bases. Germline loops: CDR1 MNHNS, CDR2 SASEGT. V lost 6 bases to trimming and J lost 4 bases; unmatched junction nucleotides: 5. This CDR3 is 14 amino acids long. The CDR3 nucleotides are TGTGCCAGCAGAGACAGGGGGCGAGGCTATGGCTACACCTTC. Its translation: CASRDRGRGYGYTF.

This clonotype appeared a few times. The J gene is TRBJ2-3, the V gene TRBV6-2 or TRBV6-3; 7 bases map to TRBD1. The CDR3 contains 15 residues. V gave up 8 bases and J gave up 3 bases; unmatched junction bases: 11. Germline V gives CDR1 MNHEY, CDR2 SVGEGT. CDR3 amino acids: CASDPGGFRTDTQYF. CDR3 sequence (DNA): TGTGCCAGCGATCCAGGGGGATTTAGGACAGATACGCAGTATTTT.

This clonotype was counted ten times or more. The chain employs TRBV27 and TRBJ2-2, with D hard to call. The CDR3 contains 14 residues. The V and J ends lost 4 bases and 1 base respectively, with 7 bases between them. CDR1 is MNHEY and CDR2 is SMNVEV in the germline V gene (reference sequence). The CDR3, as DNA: TGTGCCAGCAGTTCTTACCGGAACACCGGGGAGCTGTTTTTT. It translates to CASSSYRNTGELFF.

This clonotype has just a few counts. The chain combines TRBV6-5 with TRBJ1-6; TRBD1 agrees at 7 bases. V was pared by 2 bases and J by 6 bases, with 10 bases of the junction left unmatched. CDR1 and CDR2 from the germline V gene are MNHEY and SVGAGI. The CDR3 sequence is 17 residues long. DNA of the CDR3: TGTGCCAGCAGTTACACCCATACAGGGGTCGGTAATTCACCCCTCCACTTT. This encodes CASSYTHTGVGNSPLHF.

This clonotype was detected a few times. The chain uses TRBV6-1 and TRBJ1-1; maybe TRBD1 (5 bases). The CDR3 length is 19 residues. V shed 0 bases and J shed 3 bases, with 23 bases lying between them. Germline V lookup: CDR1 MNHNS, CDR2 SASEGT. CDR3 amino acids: CASSEAMWQGGEGDTEAFF. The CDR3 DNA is TGTGCCAGCAGTGAAGCGATGTGGCAGGGAGGTGAGGGTGACACTGAAGCTTTCTTT.

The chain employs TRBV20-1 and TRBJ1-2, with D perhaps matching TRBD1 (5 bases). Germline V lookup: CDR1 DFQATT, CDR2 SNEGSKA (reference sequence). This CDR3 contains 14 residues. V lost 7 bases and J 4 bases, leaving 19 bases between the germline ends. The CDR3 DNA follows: TGCAGTGTTCGGAAAGGGAACGGGGCCTATGGCTACACCTTC. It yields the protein CSVRKGNGAYGYTF.

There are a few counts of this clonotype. Here the CDR3 DNA reads TGCAGTGCTAGACGAACCTTTCCCTCTGGAAACACCATATATTTT. Its translation: CSARRTFPSGNTIYF. The V call is TRBV20-1, the J call TRBJ1-3; D unclear. This CDR3 contains 15 residues. CDR1 is DFQATT, CDR2 SNEGSKA, per germline (reference sequence). With 2 bases removed from V and 0 bases from J, the gap between germline ends came to 11 bases.

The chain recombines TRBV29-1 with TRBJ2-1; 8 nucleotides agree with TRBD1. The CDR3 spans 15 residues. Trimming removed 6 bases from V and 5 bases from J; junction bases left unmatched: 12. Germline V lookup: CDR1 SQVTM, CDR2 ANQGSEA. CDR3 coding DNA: TGCAGCGTGAGGGGACAGGCCACTACTAACAATGAGCAGTTCTTC. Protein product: CSVRGQATTNNEQFF.

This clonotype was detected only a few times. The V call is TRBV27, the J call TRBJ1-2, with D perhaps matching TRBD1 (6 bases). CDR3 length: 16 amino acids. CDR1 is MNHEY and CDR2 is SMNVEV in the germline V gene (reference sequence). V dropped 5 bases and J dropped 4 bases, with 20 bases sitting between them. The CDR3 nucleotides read TGTGCCAGCAGTCCTGTCCCGGACAGACGGTTCTATGGCTACACCTTC. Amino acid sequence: CASSPVPDRRFYGYTF.

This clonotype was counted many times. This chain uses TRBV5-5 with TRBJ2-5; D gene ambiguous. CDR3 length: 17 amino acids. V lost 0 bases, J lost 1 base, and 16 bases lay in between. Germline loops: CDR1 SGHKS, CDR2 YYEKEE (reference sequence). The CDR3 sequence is CASSLGRRELIQETQYF. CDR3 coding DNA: TGTGCCAGCAGCTTGGGTCGGCGCGAGCTGATCCAAGAGACCCAGTACTTC.

This CDR3 is CASSPDGVNTEAFF. The CDR3, as DNA: TGTGCCAGCAGCCCAGACGGAGTTAACACTGAAGCTTTCTTT. The chain employs TRBV7-3 and TRBJ1-1; D ambiguous. Per germline, CDR1 SGHTA and CDR2 FQGTGA. Trimming pared 5 bases from V and 2 bases from J, leaving 12 bases between. This CDR3 has 14 amino acids.

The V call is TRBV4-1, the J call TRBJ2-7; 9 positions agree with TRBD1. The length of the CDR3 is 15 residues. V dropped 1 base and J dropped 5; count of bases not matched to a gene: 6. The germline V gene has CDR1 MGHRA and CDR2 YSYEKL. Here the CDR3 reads CASSQGDRVWHEQYF. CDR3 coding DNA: TGCGCCAGCAGCCAAGGGGACAGGGTCTGGCACGAGCAGTACTTC.

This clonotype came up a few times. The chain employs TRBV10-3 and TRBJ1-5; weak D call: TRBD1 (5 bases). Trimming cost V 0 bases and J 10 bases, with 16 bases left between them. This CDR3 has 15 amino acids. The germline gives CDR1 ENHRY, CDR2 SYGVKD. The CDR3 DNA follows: TGTGCCATCAGTGAGTCGCATTCAGGGAGCATTCCCCAGCATTTT. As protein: CAISESHSGSIPQHF.

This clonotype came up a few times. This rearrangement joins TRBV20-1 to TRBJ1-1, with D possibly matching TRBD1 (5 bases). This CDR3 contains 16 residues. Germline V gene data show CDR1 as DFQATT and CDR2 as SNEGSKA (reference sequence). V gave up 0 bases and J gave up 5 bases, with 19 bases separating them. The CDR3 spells CSARDGGPTGGTEAFF. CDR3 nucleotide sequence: TGCAGTGCTAGAGATGGGGGACCCACCGGCGGAACTGAAGCTTTCTTT.

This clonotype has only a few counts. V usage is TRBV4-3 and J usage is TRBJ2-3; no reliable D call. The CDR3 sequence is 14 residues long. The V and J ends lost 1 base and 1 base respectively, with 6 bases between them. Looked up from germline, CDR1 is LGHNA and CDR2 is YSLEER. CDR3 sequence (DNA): TGCGCCAGCAGCCAAGCCCCGGGCACAGATACGCAGTATTTT. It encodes CASSQAPGTDTQYF.

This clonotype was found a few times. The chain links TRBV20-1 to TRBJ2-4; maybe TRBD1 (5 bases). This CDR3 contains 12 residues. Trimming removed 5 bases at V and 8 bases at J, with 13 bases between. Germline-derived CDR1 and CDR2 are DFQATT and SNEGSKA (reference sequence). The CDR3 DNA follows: TGCAGTGCTGGGGCCCGACTTGACATTCAGTACTTC. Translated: CSAGARLDIQYF.

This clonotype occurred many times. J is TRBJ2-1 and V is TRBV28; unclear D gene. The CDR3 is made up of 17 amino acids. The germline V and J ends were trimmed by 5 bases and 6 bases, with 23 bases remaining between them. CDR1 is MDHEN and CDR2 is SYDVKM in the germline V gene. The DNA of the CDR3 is TGTGCCAGCAGTACCCCTATGTCACAGTCGGTCCGCAATGAGCAGTTCTTC. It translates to CASSTPMSQSVRNEQFF.